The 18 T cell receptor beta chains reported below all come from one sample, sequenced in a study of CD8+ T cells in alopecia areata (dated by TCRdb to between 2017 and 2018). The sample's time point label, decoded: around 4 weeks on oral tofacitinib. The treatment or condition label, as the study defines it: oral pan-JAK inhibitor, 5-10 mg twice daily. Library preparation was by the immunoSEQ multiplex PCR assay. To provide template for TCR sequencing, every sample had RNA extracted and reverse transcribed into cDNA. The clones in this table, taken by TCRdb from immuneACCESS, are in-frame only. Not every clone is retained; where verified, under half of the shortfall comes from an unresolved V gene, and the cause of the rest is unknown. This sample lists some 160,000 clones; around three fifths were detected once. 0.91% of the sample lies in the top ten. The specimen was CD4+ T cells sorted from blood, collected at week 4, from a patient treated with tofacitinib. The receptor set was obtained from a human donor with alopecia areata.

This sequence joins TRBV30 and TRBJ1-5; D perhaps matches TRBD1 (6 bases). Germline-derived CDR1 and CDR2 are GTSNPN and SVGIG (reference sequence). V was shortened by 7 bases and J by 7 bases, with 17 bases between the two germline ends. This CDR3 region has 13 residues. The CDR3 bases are TGTGCCTTAAGTAAGGGGGACGGCCAGCCCCAGCATTTT. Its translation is CALSKGDGQPQHF. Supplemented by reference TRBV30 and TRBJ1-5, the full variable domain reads SQTIHQWPATLVQPVGSPLSLECTVEGTSNPNLYWYRQAAGRGLQLLFYSVGIGQISSEVPQNLSASRPQDRQFILSSKKLLLSDSGFYLCALSKGDGQPQHFGDGTRLSIL.

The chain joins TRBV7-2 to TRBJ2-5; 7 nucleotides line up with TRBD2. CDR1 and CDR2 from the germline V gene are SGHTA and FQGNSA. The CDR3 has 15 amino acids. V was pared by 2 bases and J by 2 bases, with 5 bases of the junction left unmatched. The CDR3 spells CASSLRLGGQETQYF. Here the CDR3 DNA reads TGTGCCAGCAGCTTAAGACTGGGGGGGCAAGAGACCCAGTACTTC. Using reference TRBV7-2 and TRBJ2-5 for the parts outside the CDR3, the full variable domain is GAGVSQSPSNKVTEKGKDVELRCDPISGHTALYWYRQSLGQGLEFLIYFQGNSAPDKSGLPSDRFSAERTGGSVSTLTIQRTQQEDSAVYLCASSLRLGGQETQYFGPGTRLLVL.

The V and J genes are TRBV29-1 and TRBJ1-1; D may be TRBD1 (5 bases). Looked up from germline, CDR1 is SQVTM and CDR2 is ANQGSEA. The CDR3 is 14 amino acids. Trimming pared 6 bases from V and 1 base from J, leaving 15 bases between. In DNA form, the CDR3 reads TGCAGCGTGGGGGGATATCGAGGGAACACTGAAGCTTTCTTT. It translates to CSVGGYRGNTEAFF.

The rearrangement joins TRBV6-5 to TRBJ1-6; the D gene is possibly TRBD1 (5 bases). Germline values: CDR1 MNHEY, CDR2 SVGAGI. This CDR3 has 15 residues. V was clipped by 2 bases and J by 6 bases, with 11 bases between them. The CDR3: CASSYRIGVNSPLHF. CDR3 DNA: TGTGCCAGCAGTTACCGAATAGGGGTTAATTCACCCCTCCACTTT.

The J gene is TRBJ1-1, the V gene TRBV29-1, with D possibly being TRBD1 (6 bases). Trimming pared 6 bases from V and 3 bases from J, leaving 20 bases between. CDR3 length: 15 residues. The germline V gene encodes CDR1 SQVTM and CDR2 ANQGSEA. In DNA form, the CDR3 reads TGCAGCGTCCCAACCCGCGGGGACACTTACACTGAAGCTTTCTTT. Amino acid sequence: CSVPTRGDTYTEAFF.

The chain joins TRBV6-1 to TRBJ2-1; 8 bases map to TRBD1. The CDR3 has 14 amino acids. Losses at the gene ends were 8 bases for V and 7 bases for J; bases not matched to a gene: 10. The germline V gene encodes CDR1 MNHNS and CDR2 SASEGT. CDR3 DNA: TGTGCCAGCCAAGAGGGTACAGGGGGAAATGAGCAGTTCTTC. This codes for CASQEGTGGNEQFF.

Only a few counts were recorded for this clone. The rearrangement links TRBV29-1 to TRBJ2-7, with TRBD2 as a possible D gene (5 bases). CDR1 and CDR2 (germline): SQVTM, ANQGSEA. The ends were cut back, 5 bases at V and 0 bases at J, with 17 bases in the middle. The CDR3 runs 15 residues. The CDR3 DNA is TGCAGCGTTTCTTTTGTAGTAGCGAACTCCTACGAGCAGTACTTC. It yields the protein CSVSFVVANSYEQYF.

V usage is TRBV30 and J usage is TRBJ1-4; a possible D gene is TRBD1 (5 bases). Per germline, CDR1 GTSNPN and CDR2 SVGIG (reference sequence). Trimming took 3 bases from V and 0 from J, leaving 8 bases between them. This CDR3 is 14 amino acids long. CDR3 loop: CAWSQTATNEKLFF. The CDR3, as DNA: TGTGCCTGGAGCCAGACAGCAACTAATGAAAAACTGTTTTTT.

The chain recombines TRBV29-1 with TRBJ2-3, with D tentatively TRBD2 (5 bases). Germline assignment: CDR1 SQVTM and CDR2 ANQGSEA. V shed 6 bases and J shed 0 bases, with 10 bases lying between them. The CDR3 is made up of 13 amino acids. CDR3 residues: CSVAGDSTDTQYF. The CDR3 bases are TGCAGCGTCGCCGGGGATAGCACAGATACGCAGTATTTT.

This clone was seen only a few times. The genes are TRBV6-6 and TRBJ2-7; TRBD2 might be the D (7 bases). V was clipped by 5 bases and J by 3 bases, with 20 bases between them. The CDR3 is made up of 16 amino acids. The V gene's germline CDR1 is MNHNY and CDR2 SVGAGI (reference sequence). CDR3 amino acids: CASSMGGAAGGYEQYF. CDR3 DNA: TGTGCCAGCAGTATGGGGGGGGCAGCAGGTGGCTACGAGCAGTACTTC.

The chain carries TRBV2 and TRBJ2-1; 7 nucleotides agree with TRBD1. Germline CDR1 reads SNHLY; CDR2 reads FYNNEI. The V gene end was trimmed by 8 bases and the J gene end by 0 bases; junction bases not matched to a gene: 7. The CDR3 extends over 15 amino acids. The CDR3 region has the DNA TGTGCCAGCGGACAGGACATTAGCTCCTACAATGAGCAGTTCTTC. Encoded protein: CASGQDISSYNEQFF.

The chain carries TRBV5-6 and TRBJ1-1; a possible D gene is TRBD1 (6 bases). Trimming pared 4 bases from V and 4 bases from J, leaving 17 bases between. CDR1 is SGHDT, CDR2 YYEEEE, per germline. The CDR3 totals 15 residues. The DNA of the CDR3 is TGTGCCAGCAGCGGGGCGGGGGCGCAGGGCACTGAAGCTTTCTTT. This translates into CASSGAGAQGTEAFF.

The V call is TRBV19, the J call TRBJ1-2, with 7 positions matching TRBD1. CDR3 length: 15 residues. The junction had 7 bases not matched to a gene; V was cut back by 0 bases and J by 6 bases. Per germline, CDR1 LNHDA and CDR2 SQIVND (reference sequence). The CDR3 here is CASSIDLGTANGYTF. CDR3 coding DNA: TGTGCCAGTAGTATAGACCTCGGGACAGCTAATGGCTACACCTTC.

The CDR3 sequence: CAWGQYNQPQHF. The CDR3 nucleotides are TGTGCCTGGGGACAGTACAATCAGCCCCAGCATTTT. The chain has TRBV30 and TRBJ1-5, with D possibly being TRBD1 (6 bases). Looked up from germline, CDR1 is GTSNPN and CDR2 is SVGIG (reference sequence). The CDR3 sequence is 12 residues long. V shed 5 bases and J shed 3 bases, with 8 bases lying between them. Combining the CDR3 with reference TRBV30 and TRBJ1-5 gives the whole variable domain SQTIHQWPATLVQPVGSPLSLECTVEGTSNPNLYWYRQAAGRGLQLLFYSVGIGQISSEVPQNLSASRPQDRQFILSSKKLLLSDSGFYLCAWGQYNQPQHFGDGTRLSIL.

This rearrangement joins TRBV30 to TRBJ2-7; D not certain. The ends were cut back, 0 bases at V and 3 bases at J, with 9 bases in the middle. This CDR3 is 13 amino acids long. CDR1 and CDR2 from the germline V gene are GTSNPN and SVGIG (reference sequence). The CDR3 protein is CAWSVRVHYEQYF. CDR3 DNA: TGTGCCTGGAGTGTCCGGGTTCACTACGAGCAGTACTTC.

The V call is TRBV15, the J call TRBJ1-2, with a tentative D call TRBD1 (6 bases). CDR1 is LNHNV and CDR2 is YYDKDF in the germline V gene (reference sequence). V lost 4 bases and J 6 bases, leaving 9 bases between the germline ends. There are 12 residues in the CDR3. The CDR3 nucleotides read TGTGCCACCAGCACAGGGACACATGGCTACACCTTC. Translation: CATSTGTHGYTF.

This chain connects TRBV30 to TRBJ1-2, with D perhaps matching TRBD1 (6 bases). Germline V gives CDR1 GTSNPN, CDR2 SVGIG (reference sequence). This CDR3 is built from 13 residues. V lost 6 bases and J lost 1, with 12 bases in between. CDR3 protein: CACWGPDNYGYTF. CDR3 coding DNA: TGTGCCTGCTGGGGGCCGGATAACTATGGCTACACCTTC.

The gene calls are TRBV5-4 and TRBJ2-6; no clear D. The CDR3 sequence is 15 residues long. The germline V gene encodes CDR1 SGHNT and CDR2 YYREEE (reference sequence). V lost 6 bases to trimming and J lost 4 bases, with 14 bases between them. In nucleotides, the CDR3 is TGTGCCAGCACCAGCCAGGTGGCAGGGGCCAACGTCCTGACTTTC. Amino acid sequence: CASTSQVAGANVLTF.